This entry features one T cell receptor (beta chain) sequence. The data were taken from a study of T cells after yellow fever vaccination. Study context: Preparation of fractions with low cell numbers was performed using SMART-Seq v4 Ultra Low Input.

Template-switching 5'RACE yielded the TCR cDNA; a universal primer site and UMIs were added in the process. One entry per CDR3 protein, called by TCRdb with MiXCR from the 5' RACE reads. The data show about 340,000 distinct CDR3 sequences, approximately 12% seen once. This CDR3 spans 15 amino acids. Trimming stripped 1 base from V and 0 bases from J, with 10 bases between. Germline V gives CDR1 SGHKS, CDR2 YYEKEE (reference sequence). The chain has TRBV5-5 and TRBJ1-1; D is possibly TRBD1 (6 bases). The clonotype was recovered from a man between 18 and 35 years old who received the YFV17D yellow fever vaccine. The sequenced sample was CD4+ T cells sorted from PBMCs, obtained 15 days after the yellow fever booster vaccination. CDR3 sequence reads: CASSLKTGLNTEAFF. As DNA, the CDR3 is TGTGCCAGCAGCTTGAAGACAGGATTGAACACTGAAGCTTTCTTT.